This entry lists 5 T cell receptor beta chains sequenced from one sample in a study of blood T cells in healthy people across ages. The second PCR ran roughly 6 to 11 cycles with a sample-barcoded 5' primer and J-beta primers. TCRdb analysed the 5' RACE reads with MiXCR anew, one entry per CDR3 protein. Of hundreds of thousands of distinct CDR3 sequences listed, around 50% are singletons. Sequenced: blood. The source of these receptors is a man older than 75 in good health.

This clonotype appeared once. The chain joins TRBV12-3 or TRBV12-4 to TRBJ2-7; the D is unclear. V shed 1 base and J shed 6 bases, with 13 bases lying between them. This CDR3 has 14 amino acids. CDR3 DNA sequence: TGTGCCAGCAGTTTAGGCGCTGGCCCAAGCGAGCAGTACTTC. It is translated as CASSLGAGPSEQYF.

The table lists this clonotype with a few counts. V and J are TRBV5-5 and TRBJ1-4, with D perhaps matching TRBD1 (5 bases). Germline loops: CDR1 SGHKS, CDR2 YYEKEE (reference sequence). The germline V and J ends were trimmed by 4 bases and 9 bases, with 13 bases remaining between them. The CDR3 runs to 13 residues. The CDR3 DNA follows: TGTGCCAGCAGCGTGGGGACCAACAAAAAACTGTTTTTT. Amino acids: CASSVGTNKKLFF.

This clonotype appeared a few times. The V gene is TRBV7-2, the J gene TRBJ2-1; D possibly corresponds to TRBD2 (6 bases). Germline V gene sequence: CDR1 SGHTA, CDR2 FQGNSA. The CDR3 covers 16 residues. Deletions cut 7 bases from V and 5 bases from J, with 21 bases between. The CDR3 spells CASTQGPWGVNNEQFF. The CDR3 region has the DNA TGTGCCAGCACCCAAGGACCGTGGGGGGTAAACAATGAGCAGTTCTTC. The complete variable domain, with remaining parts taken from reference TRBV7-2 and TRBJ2-1, reads GAGVSQSPSNKVTEKGKDVELRCDPISGHTALYWYRQSLGQGLEFLIYFQGNSAPDKSGLPSDRFSAERTGGSVSTLTIQRTQQEDSAVYLCASTQGPWGVNNEQFFGPGTRLTVL.

The chain employs TRBV20-1 and TRBJ1-2, with 12 bases lining up with TRBD1. The V gene end was trimmed by 6 bases and the J gene end by 1 base; junction bases not matched to a gene: 3. Germline CDR1 reads DFQATT; CDR2 reads SNEGSKA (reference sequence). The length of the CDR3 is 14 residues. The CDR3 DNA follows: TGCAGTGCAGGGACAGGGGGCGGTAACTATGGCTACACCTTC. Translating gives CSAGTGGGNYGYTF.

The chain recombines TRBV7-9 with TRBJ1-1; no clear D. V was pared by 2 bases and J by 7 bases, with 11 bases between. The CDR3 length is 13 residues. The germline CDR1 and CDR2 sequences are SEHNR and FQNEAQ (reference sequence). The CDR3, as DNA: TGTGCCAGCAGCTTACAGCCGACCGGTGAAGCTTTCTTT. Its protein is CASSLQPTGEAFF.